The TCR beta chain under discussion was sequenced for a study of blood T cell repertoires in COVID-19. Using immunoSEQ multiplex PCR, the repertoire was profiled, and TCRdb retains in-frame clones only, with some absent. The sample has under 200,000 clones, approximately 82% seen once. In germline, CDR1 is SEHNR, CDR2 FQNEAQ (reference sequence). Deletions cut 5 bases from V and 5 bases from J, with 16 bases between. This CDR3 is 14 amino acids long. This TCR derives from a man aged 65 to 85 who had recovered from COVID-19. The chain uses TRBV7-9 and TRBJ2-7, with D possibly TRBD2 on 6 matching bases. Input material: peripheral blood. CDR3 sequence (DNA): TGTGCCAGCAGCGACGGCGGGGCTCCAGACGAGCAGTACTTC. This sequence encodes CASSDGGAPDEQYF.